These T cell receptor beta chains were read from a single sample in a study of blood T cell repertoires in COVID-19. Method: immunoSEQ multiplex PCR; TCRdb's copy keeps in-frame clones and lacks some. Of around 55,000 clones in the sample, about 87% were seen once. The specimen sequenced was peripheral blood. The receptors come from a man in his sixties with acute or convalescent COVID-19. Both conserved end residues are part of each CDR3. The order of the fields is CDR3 length, D gene, V gene, J gene, clone size, CDR3 DNA, CDR3 protein. The D gene is left open where the match is weak. The size entry is marked missing in some rows and otherwise reads once, few, many or a size class.

CDR3 length: 16; D gene: -; V gene: TRBV30; J gene: TRBJ1-6; clone size: -; CDR3 DNA: TGTGCCTGGAGTGTCCCCCATAGCTCCTATAATTCACCCCTCCACTTT; CDR3 protein: CAWSVPHSSYNSPLHF
CDR3 length: 14; D gene: TRBD1; V gene: TRBV19; J gene: TRBJ1-2; clone size: -; CDR3 DNA: TGTGCCAGCAGACAGGGGACCAATAACTATGGCTACACCTTC; CDR3 protein: CASRQGTNNYGYTF
CDR3 length: 15; D gene: -; V gene: TRBV7-8; J gene: TRBJ2-5; clone size: -; CDR3 DNA: TGTGCCAGCAGCGAAAAAAGGGGATTAGGCGAGACCCAGTACTTC; CDR3 protein: CASSEKRGLGETQYF
CDR3 length: 15; D gene: TRBD1; V gene: TRBV7-8; J gene: TRBJ1-6; clone size: -; CDR3 DNA: TGTGCCAGCAGCGCACGACAGGGTGGGAATTCACCCCTCCACTTT; CDR3 protein: CASSARQGGNSPLHF
CDR3 length: 13; D gene: TRBD1; V gene: TRBV30; J gene: TRBJ1-5; clone size: -; CDR3 DNA: TGTGCCTGGAGTCAGGGGGAGCGTCAGCCCCAGCATTTT; CDR3 protein: CAWSQGERQPQHF
CDR3 length: 19; D gene: TRBD2; V gene: TRBV4-1; J gene: TRBJ2-6; clone size: -; CDR3 DNA: TGCGCCAGCAGCCCACTACTAGCGAGCTCCCACGCTGGGGCCAACGTCCTGACTTTC; CDR3 protein: CASSPLLASSHAGANVLTF
CDR3 length: 15; D gene: -; V gene: TRBV5-1; J gene: TRBJ2-5; clone size: -; CDR3 DNA: TGCGCCAGCAGCCCCGGCAGGGGCCTCCAAGAGACCCAGTACTTC; CDR3 protein: CASSPGRGLQETQYF
CDR3 length: 15; D gene: -; V gene: TRBV7-6; J gene: TRBJ2-1; clone size: -; CDR3 DNA: TGTGCCAGCAGCCCCGGGACTGGTACCTACAATGAGCAGTTCTTC; CDR3 protein: CASSPGTGTYNEQFF
CDR3 length: 17; D gene: TRBD2; V gene: TRBV9; J gene: TRBJ2-3; clone size: -; CDR3 DNA: TGTGCCAGCAGCGGGGCTAGCGGGAGCTTGGGCACAGATACGCAGTATTTT; CDR3 protein: CASSGASGSLGTDTQYF
CDR3 length: 13; D gene: TRBD2; V gene: TRBV7-8; J gene: TRBJ2-7; clone size: -; CDR3 DNA: TGTGCCAGCAGCTTATCCCTAGCGGCGCAACAGTACTTC; CDR3 protein: CASSLSLAAQQYF
CDR3 length: 15; D gene: -; V gene: TRBV14; J gene: TRBJ2-7; clone size: -; CDR3 DNA: TGTGCCAGCAGCCAGGATTGGGGGCCGATGGTCGAGCAGTACTTC; CDR3 protein: CASSQDWGPMVEQYF
CDR3 length: 15; D gene: -; V gene: TRBV25-1; J gene: TRBJ2-5; clone size: few; CDR3 DNA: TGTGCCAGCAGTGAATTGACAGGACTCCAAGAGACCCAGTACTTC; CDR3 protein: CASSELTGLQETQYF
CDR3 length: 14; D gene: -; V gene: TRBV2; J gene: TRBJ1-3; clone size: -; CDR3 DNA: TGTGCCAGCACCCGTAGGGGGTCTGGAAACACCATATATTTT; CDR3 protein: CASTRRGSGNTIYF
CDR3 length: 14; D gene: TRBD2; V gene: TRBV19; J gene: TRBJ2-1; clone size: -; CDR3 DNA: TGTGCCAGTTGGGCTAGCGGGACTTACAATGAGCAGTTCTTC; CDR3 protein: CASWASGTYNEQFF
CDR3 length: 15; D gene: TRBD2; V gene: TRBV5-4; J gene: TRBJ2-1; clone size: -; CDR3 DNA: TGTGCCAGCAGCCCCTGGGCTAGCGGGAGATATGAGCAGTTCTTC; CDR3 protein: CASSPWASGRYEQFF
CDR3 length: 14; D gene: -; V gene: TRBV28; J gene: TRBJ1-4; clone size: once; CDR3 DNA: TGTGCCAGCATGACAGACGGGGGGCGAGGAAAACTGTTTTTT; CDR3 protein: CASMTDGGRGKLFF
CDR3 length: 15; D gene: -; V gene: TRBV19; J gene: TRBJ1-6; clone size: -; CDR3 DNA: TGTGCCAGTAGTGCCAAAGGGTCCCAGGGGTCACCCCTCCACTTT; CDR3 protein: CASSAKGSQGSPLHF
CDR3 length: 15; D gene: -; V gene: TRBV6-5; J gene: TRBJ1-1; clone size: once; CDR3 DNA: TGTGCCAGCAGTTACTTTGACAGCGTGGACACTGAAGCTTTCTTT; CDR3 protein: CASSYFDSVDTEAFF
CDR3 length: 14; D gene: -; V gene: TRBV7-9; J gene: TRBJ2-5; clone size: -; CDR3 DNA: TGTGCCAGTAGCCGGGCGGAAGGAGGGGAGACCCAGTACTTC; CDR3 protein: CASSRAEGGETQYF
CDR3 length: 14; D gene: TRBD1; V gene: TRBV6-5; J gene: TRBJ1-5; clone size: -; CDR3 DNA: TGTGCCAGCACGGATGGGGGACAGGATCAGCCCCAGCATTTT; CDR3 protein: CASTDGGQDQPQHF
CDR3 length: 13; D gene: -; V gene: TRBV18; J gene: TRBJ1-1; clone size: -; CDR3 DNA: TGTGCCAGCTCAGGCAGGGGAAACACTGAAGCTTTCTTT; CDR3 protein: CASSGRGNTEAFF
CDR3 length: 16; D gene: TRBD1; V gene: TRBV15; J gene: TRBJ1-4; clone size: -; CDR3 DNA: TGTGCCACCAGCAGAGGCCTGCGACAGGGCAATGAAAAACTGTTTTTT; CDR3 protein: CATSRGLRQGNEKLFF
CDR3 length: 17; D gene: TRBD2; V gene: TRBV27; J gene: TRBJ2-3; clone size: -; CDR3 DNA: TGTGCCAGCAGTTTCCGCGGGACTAGCGGGAGCACAGATACGCAGTATTTT; CDR3 protein: CASSFRGTSGSTDTQYF
CDR3 length: 13; D gene: -; V gene: TRBV7-2; J gene: TRBJ1-1; clone size: -; CDR3 DNA: TGTGCCAGCGGCCTAATCGGGGGCACTGAAGCTTTCTTT; CDR3 protein: CASGLIGGTEAFF
CDR3 length: 16; D gene: -; V gene: TRBV14; J gene: TRBJ1-3; clone size: -; CDR3 DNA: TGTGCCAGCAGCGCCTACAGCGGGCTCTCTGGAAACACCATATATTTT; CDR3 protein: CASSAYSGLSGNTIYF
CDR3 length: 13; D gene: -; V gene: TRBV28; J gene: TRBJ2-7; clone size: -; CDR3 DNA: TGTGCCAGCAGTTTACCAGGGCCCTACGAGCAGTACTTC; CDR3 protein: CASSLPGPYEQYF
CDR3 length: 14; D gene: TRBD1; V gene: TRBV5-1; J gene: TRBJ2-5; clone size: -; CDR3 DNA: TGCGCCAGCAGCGCGGACAGGGTCCGCGAGACCCAGTACTTC; CDR3 protein: CASSADRVRETQYF
CDR3 length: 12; D gene: TRBD1; V gene: TRBV6-5; J gene: TRBJ1-3; clone size: few; CDR3 DNA: TGTGCCTCCGGACAGGGGGCAAACACCATATATTTT; CDR3 protein: CASGQGANTIYF
CDR3 length: 12; D gene: -; V gene: TRBV6-5; J gene: TRBJ2-4; clone size: -; CDR3 DNA: TGTGCCAGCAGCCGTCCCAAAAACATTCAGTACTTC; CDR3 protein: CASSRPKNIQYF
CDR3 length: 16; D gene: -; V gene: TRBV5-1; J gene: TRBJ2-7; clone size: -; CDR3 DNA: TGCGCCAGCAGCTTGGGTCCGGCGGAGCGCTCCTACGAGCAGTACTTC; CDR3 protein: CASSLGPAERSYEQYF
CDR3 length: 17; D gene: -; V gene: TRBV7-3; J gene: TRBJ2-6; clone size: -; CDR3 DNA: TGTGCCAGCAGCCTCCGAGCGCCCCGCTCTGGGGCCAACGTCCTGACTTTC; CDR3 protein: CASSLRAPRSGANVLTF
CDR3 length: 13; D gene: TRBD1; V gene: TRBV5-4; J gene: TRBJ2-5; clone size: -; CDR3 DNA: TGTGCCAGCAGCCGTCCGACAGGGGAGACCCAGTACTTC; CDR3 protein: CASSRPTGETQYF
CDR3 length: 20; D gene: -; V gene: TRBV9; J gene: TRBJ2-6; clone size: -; CDR3 DNA: TGTGCCAGCAGCGTAGTCTCCTCTAACAGGGTAATCTCTGGGGCCAACGTCCTGACTTTC; CDR3 protein: CASSVVSSNRVISGANVLTF
CDR3 length: 16; D gene: TRBD1; V gene: TRBV2; J gene: TRBJ1-5; clone size: -; CDR3 DNA: TGTGCCAGCAACTCGGGGAGGACAGGGCCGACAGGGCCCCAGCATTTT; CDR3 protein: CASNSGRTGPTGPQHF
CDR3 length: 18; D gene: TRBD2; V gene: TRBV7-9; J gene: TRBJ2-7; clone size: -; CDR3 DNA: TGTGCCAGCAGCCCGAACTTCGGGGGGGTAGGAGTAGCCTACGAGCAGTACTTC; CDR3 protein: CASSPNFGGVGVAYEQYF
CDR3 length: 18; D gene: -; V gene: TRBV6-2/TRBV6-3; J gene: TRBJ1-5; clone size: once; CDR3 DNA: TGTGCCAGCAGTTACTCGACCGGGGATGGGCTAGCAAATCAGCCCCAGCATTTT; CDR3 protein: CASSYSTGDGLANQPQHF
CDR3 length: 17; D gene: TRBD1; V gene: TRBV7-2; J gene: TRBJ2-7; clone size: -; CDR3 DNA: TGTGCCAGCAGCTTAGGTTCTAGTGGGACAGACTCCTACGAGCAGTACTTC; CDR3 protein: CASSLGSSGTDSYEQYF
CDR3 length: 14; D gene: TRBD1; V gene: TRBV28; J gene: TRBJ1-4; clone size: -; CDR3 DNA: TGTGCCAGCAGTTGGGGAGGACAGGGTCTAAAACTGTTTTTT; CDR3 protein: CASSWGGQGLKLFF
CDR3 length: 17; D gene: TRBD2; V gene: TRBV4-3; J gene: TRBJ2-1; clone size: -; CDR3 DNA: TGCGCCAGCAGCCAAGAAACTAGCGGGGCACCCTACAATGAGCAGTTCTTC; CDR3 protein: CASSQETSGAPYNEQFF
CDR3 length: 14; D gene: -; V gene: TRBV11-2; J gene: TRBJ2-7; clone size: -; CDR3 DNA: TGTGCCAGCAGCTTTGCTGGAGATCGGTACGAGCAGTACTTC; CDR3 protein: CASSFAGDRYEQYF
CDR3 length: 14; D gene: TRBD1; V gene: TRBV5-1; J gene: TRBJ2-7; clone size: -; CDR3 DNA: TGCGCCAGCAGCACCGGGACAGGATCCTACGAGCAGTACTTC; CDR3 protein: CASSTGTGSYEQYF
CDR3 length: 15; D gene: TRBD1; V gene: TRBV30; J gene: TRBJ1-1; clone size: -; CDR3 DNA: TGTGCCTGGAGTGACTTGAGGGGGCAGAGCACTGAAGCTTTCTTT; CDR3 protein: CAWSDLRGQSTEAFF